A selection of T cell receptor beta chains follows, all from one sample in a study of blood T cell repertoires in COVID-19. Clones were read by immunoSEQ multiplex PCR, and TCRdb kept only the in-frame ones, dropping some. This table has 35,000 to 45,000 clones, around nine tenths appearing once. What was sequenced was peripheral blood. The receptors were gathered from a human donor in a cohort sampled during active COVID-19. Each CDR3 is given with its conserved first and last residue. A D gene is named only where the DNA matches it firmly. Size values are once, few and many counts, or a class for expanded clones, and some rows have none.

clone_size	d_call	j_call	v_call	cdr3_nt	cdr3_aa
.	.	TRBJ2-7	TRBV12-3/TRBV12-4	TGTGCCAGCAGTAAGACATACCCCTACGAGCAGTACTTC	CASSKTYPYEQYF
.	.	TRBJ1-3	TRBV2	TGTGCCAGCAGCCGGACTCCCGGAAACACCATATATTTT	CASSRTPGNTIYF
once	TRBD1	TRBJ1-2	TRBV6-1	TGTGCCAGCAGTGAATGGACGGGACAGGGAACCGGCTACACCTTC	CASSEWTGQGTGYTF
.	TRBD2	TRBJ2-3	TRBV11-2	TGTGCCAGCAGCTTAAGGCTAGCGGGGGTCACAGATACGCAGTATTTT	CASSLRLAGVTDTQYF
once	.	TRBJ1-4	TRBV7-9	TGTGCCAGCGGATTCTCCAGGGAAACGGTGTTTTTT	CASGFSRETVFF
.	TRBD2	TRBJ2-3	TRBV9	TGTGCCAGCAGCGTCGGACTAGCGGGGGGGACGGATACGCAGTATTTT	CASSVGLAGGTDTQYF
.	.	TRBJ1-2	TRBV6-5	TGTGCCAGCAGTTTGGGGAGTCTGAAGGGCTACACCTTC	CASSLGSLKGYTF
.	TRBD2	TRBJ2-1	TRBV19	TGTGCCAGTAGTTACGGACTAGCGGGGGAATATTACAATGAGCAGTTCTTC	CASSYGLAGEYYNEQFF
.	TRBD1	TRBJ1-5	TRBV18	TGTGCCAGCTCACTGGCAGGGGGACGGACGGATCAGCCCCAGCATTTT	CASSLAGGRTDQPQHF
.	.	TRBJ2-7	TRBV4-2	TGTGCCAGCAGCCAAGCCAGGGGTACCTACGAGCAGTACTTC	CASSQARGTYEQYF
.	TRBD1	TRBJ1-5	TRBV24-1	TGTGCCACCAGGGGGACAGGGAGCGATCAGCCCCAGCATTTT	CATRGTGSDQPQHF
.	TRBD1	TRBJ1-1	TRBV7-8	TGTGCCAGCAGCTTAGGAATTGGAGGGGGCTTCGTGAACACTGAAGCTTTCTTT	CASSLGIGGGFVNTEAFF
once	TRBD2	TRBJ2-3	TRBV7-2	TGTGCCAGCAGCTTAGGGAGCGGGGCTAGCACAGATACGCAGTATTTT	CASSLGSGASTDTQYF
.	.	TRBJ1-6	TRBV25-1	TGTGCCAGCAGTGAATGGATGGAGGCACCCCTCCACTTT	CASSEWMEAPLHF